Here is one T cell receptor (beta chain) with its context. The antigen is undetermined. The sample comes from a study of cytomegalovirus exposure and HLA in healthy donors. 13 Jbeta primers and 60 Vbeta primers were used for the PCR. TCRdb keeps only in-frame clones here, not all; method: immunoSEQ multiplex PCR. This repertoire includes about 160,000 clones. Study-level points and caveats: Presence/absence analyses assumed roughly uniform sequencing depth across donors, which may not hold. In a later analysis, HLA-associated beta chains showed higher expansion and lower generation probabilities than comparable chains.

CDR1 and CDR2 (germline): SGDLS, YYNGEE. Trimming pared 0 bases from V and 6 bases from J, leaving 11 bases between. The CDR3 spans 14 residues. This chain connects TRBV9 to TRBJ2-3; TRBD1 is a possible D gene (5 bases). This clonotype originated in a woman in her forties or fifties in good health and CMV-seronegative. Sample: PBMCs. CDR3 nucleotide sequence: TGTGCCAGCAGCGTAGCAGGGCTTAGGGATACGCAGTATTTT. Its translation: CASSVAGLRDTQYF.